This entry lists 15 T cell receptor beta chains sequenced from one sample in a study of blood T cell repertoires in COVID-19 (TCRdb year 2020). The library was generated by the immunoSEQ multiplex PCR assay. In its TCRdb copy, this immuneACCESS table keeps in-frame sequences only and misses some clones. Where compared with another copy, unresolved V genes explain less than half of these, and the others have no known cause. The sample contains around 92,000 clones, about 86% of them found a single time. The ten biggest clones cover approximately 13% of the sample. The sample comprised peripheral blood. All receptors derive from a woman in her sixties or seventies in a cohort sampled during active or convalescent COVID-19.

This clone was picked up one time. V gene TRBV2 combines with J gene TRBJ1-5, with 8 bases aligning to TRBD1. The ends lost 1 base at V and 6 bases at J; junction bases unmatched: 5. CDR3 length: 15 amino acids. Germline V lookup: CDR1 SNHLY, CDR2 FYNNEI. The CDR3 region is CASSEGRGPGQPQHF. The CDR3 DNA is TGTGCCAGCAGTGAAGGCAGGGGGCCCGGTCAGCCCCAGCATTTT.

J is TRBJ2-3 and V is TRBV11-3; TRBD1 might be the D (6 bases). CDR3 size: 14 residues. The germline gives CDR1 SGHNT, CDR2 YENEEA. V lost 4 bases to trimming and J lost 3 bases, with 11 bases between them. CDR3 residues: CASSSHQGTDTQYF. The CDR3 region has the DNA TGTGCCAGCAGCTCCCACCAGGGGACAGATACGCAGTATTTT.

The chain joins TRBV28 to TRBJ1-3; no clear D gene. This CDR3 is 16 amino acids long. Germline V gene sequence: CDR1 MDHEN, CDR2 SYDVKM. Between the trimmed V and J ends, which lost 6 bases and 1 base, there was a span of 16 bases. The DNA of the CDR3 is TGTGCCAGCAGCCCACTAGAACACCGTTCTGGAAACACCATATATTTT. Translating gives CASSPLEHRSGNTIYF.

The V and J genes are TRBV5-5 and TRBJ2-7; 8 bases match TRBD2. Germline CDR1 is SGHKS and CDR2 is YYEKEE (reference sequence). After removal of 1 base from V and 5 bases from J, the junction contained 11 bases not matched to a gene. This CDR3 region has 16 residues. CDR3 loop: CASSLKAPGGADEQYF. CDR3 in DNA: TGTGCCAGCAGCTTGAAGGCCCCGGGGGGGGCAGACGAGCAGTACTTC.

The CDR3 region is CASSFPTSEEGAFF. The CDR3 DNA sequence: TGTGCCAGCAGTTTCCCCACTAGCGAAGAGGGTGCATTCTTC. This chain joins TRBV28 and TRBJ2-1; the match to TRBD2 covers 7 bases. CDR1 is MDHEN, CDR2 SYDVKM, per germline. V dropped 3 bases and J dropped 16; count of bases not matched to a gene: 15. This CDR3 contains 14 residues. The full variable domain, in which reference TRBV28 and TRBJ2-1 provide the parts outside the CDR3, is DVKVTQSSRYLVKRTGEKVFLECVQDMDHENMFWYRQDPGLGLRLIYFSYDVKMKEKGDIPEGYSVSREKKERFSLILESASTNQTSMYLCASSFPTSEEGAFFGPGTRLTVL.

This clone was seen only once. The gene calls are TRBV6-1 and TRBJ2-3; TRBD1 aligns across 8 bases. The trim removed 3 bases at V and 2 bases at J, leaving 4 bases unmatched. Germline CDR1 and CDR2: MNHNS and SASEGT. The CDR3 has 15 amino acids. CDR3 protein: CASSDPTGVTDTQYF. The CDR3 coding sequence is TGTGCCAGCAGTGATCCGACAGGGGTCACAGATACGCAGTATTTT.

This chain joins TRBV24-1 and TRBJ1-1, with 7 bases that match TRBD1. The CDR3 has 15 residues. J gave up 0 bases and V 6 bases, and 6 bases lay outside the gene matches. CDR1 is KGHDR, CDR2 SFDVKD, per germline. CDR3 sequence: CATSPLTGLNTEAFF. The CDR3 DNA follows: TGTGCCACCAGTCCCCTGACAGGGCTGAACACTGAAGCTTTCTTT.

The rearrangement links TRBV19 to TRBJ2-7, with 10 bases matching TRBD1. V gave up 5 bases and J gave up 5 bases; unmatched junction bases: 6. This CDR3 spans 14 amino acids. The germline V gene encodes CDR1 LNHDA and CDR2 SQIVND (reference sequence). For the CDR3, the DNA is TGTGCCAGTAGTGGGGGACAGGGGCGGCACGAGCAGTACTTC. Residues: CASSGGQGRHEQYF.

The V call is TRBV5-6, the J call TRBJ1-5; D perhaps matches TRBD1 (5 bases). V lost 0 bases and J lost 2, with 6 bases in between. Germline V lookup: CDR1 SGHDT, CDR2 YYEEEE. This CDR3 contains 14 residues. DNA for the CDR3: TGTGCCAGCAGCTTGGGGGGGGGCAATCAGCCCCAGCATTTT. It encodes CASSLGGGNQPQHF.

This rearrangement joins TRBV11-2 to TRBJ2-3, with unresolved D. CDR3 size: 17 residues. The V gene lost 1 base and the J gene lost 5 bases, with 19 bases spanning the gap. Germline V gene sequence: CDR1 SGHAT, CDR2 FQNNGV. The CDR3 reads CASSLGLQQTHRDTQYF. Written as DNA, the CDR3 is TGTGCCAGCAGCTTAGGTCTACAACAGACGCACAGAGATACGCAGTATTTT.

This chain joins TRBV7-3 and TRBJ2-5; a weak D match, TRBD2 (6 bases). Trimming shortened V by 5 bases and J by 1 base, and 20 bases separated the two germline ends. Germline CDR1 SGHTA, CDR2 FQGTGA. The CDR3 runs to 17 residues. The CDR3 sequence is CASSPGGGTDSQETQYF. The CDR3 bases are TGTGCCAGCAGCCCCGGAGGAGGGACGGACTCCCAAGAGACCCAGTACTTC.

The chain employs TRBV6-9 and TRBJ2-5; 7 bases agree with TRBD1. Losses at the gene ends were 6 bases for V and 1 base for J; bases not matched to a gene: 8. The CDR3 runs to 15 residues. The V gene's germline CDR1 is MNHGY and CDR2 SVAAGI. The CDR3 sequence is CASSDRVWCQETQYF. The CDR3 region has the DNA TGTGCCAGCAGCGACAGGGTCTGGTGCCAAGAGACCCAGTACTTC.

The V and J genes are TRBV19 and TRBJ2-7, with 10 bases fitting TRBD1. CDR3 length: 13 residues. Germline CDR1 LNHDA, CDR2 SQIVND (reference sequence). The V and J ends lost 5 bases and 4 bases, in that order; junction bases with no gene match: 2. The CDR3: CASSAGQGYEQYF. The CDR3 bases are TGTGCCAGTAGTGCGGGACAGGGGTACGAGCAGTACTTC.

The genes are TRBV7-3 and TRBJ1-2; no clear D gene. V dropped 8 bases and J dropped 13 bases, with 26 bases sitting between them. CDR1 SGHTA and CDR2 FQGTGA come from the germline V gene. The CDR3 runs 14 residues. In DNA form, the CDR3 reads TGTGCCAGCGGCGGCCAATTCTCCGGTCGGGAATGCACCTTC. It encodes CASGGQFSGRECTF.

The chain employs TRBV5-4 and TRBJ2-5; 8 nucleotides match TRBD2. CDR1 and CDR2 from the germline V gene are SGHNT and YYREEE (reference sequence). Losses at the gene ends were 4 bases for V and 2 bases for J; bases not matched to a gene: 10. This CDR3 spans 16 amino acids. Written as DNA, the CDR3 is TGTGCCAGCAGCCTAGAGCGGGGGTGGGGTCAAGAGACCCAGTACTTC. This gives the protein CASSLERGWGQETQYF.